Presented here are 29 T cell receptor beta chains from one specimen sequenced in a study of T-cell memory formation after mild COVID-19. One entry per CDR3 protein, called by TCRdb with MiXCR from the 5' RACE reads. The data hold more than 150,000 distinct CDR3 sequences, with approximately 18% observed a single time. Material: PBMCs or a T cell subset sorted from them (not recorded which). All receptors come from a man aged 18 to 29 who had mild COVID-19 (a few samples of this study predate the infection). Cell type and time point are not known.

This clonotype was picked up a small number of times. The gene calls are TRBV2 and TRBJ1-1; TRBD1 might be the D (6 bases). Between the trimmed V and J ends, which lost 8 bases and 1 base, there was a span of 17 bases. This CDR3 has 15 residues. Per germline, CDR1 SNHLY and CDR2 FYNNEI. The CDR3 bases are TGTGCCAGCGGGGGGCAGGGGCTAAAGAACACTGAAGCTTTCTTT. This encodes CASGGQGLKNTEAFF.

The V and J genes are TRBV20-1 and TRBJ2-1; 10 positions agree with TRBD1. The germline V gene has CDR1 DFQATT and CDR2 SNEGSKA (reference sequence). The trim removed 1 base at V and 6 bases at J, leaving 6 bases unmatched. The CDR3 is made up of 15 amino acids. The chain's CDR3 is CSARAGTGEINEQFF. CDR3 sequence (DNA): TGCAGTGCTAGAGCCGGGACAGGGGAGATCAATGAGCAGTTCTTC.

This clonotype showed up many times. The CDR3 DNA follows: TGTGCCAGCAGCTCCGGTCTGGGGGGGCATATCGATGAGCAGTTCTTC. It codes for CASSSGLGGHIDEQFF. The chain joins TRBV5-5 to TRBJ2-1; possibly TRBD2 for D (7 bases). The V and J ends lost 3 bases and 8 bases respectively, with 21 bases between them. Germline V gives CDR1 SGHKS, CDR2 YYEKEE (reference sequence). The CDR3 is 16 amino acids.

This clonotype was counted only a few times. This chain uses TRBV7-9 with TRBJ1-2; TRBD1 is a possible D gene (5 bases). Germline V gene sequence: CDR1 SEHNR, CDR2 FQNEAQ (reference sequence). The length of the CDR3 is 16 residues. V dropped 1 base and J dropped 5 bases, with 17 bases sitting between them. The CDR3 DNA reads as TGTGCCAGCAGCTTAGGACATAACGCTGGGGCTTATGGCTACACCTTC. This gives the protein CASSLGHNAGAYGYTF.

This clonotype was observed a few times. V usage is TRBV11-2 and J usage is TRBJ1-2, with TRBD1 identical over 9 bases. The germline V gene has CDR1 SGHAT and CDR2 FQNNGV. This CDR3 has 13 amino acids. V trimming: 5 bases; J trimming: 8 bases; junction bases outside the gene matches: 6. CDR3 DNA sequence: TGTGCCAGCAGCATCACGACAGGGGGAGGCTACACCTTC. It codes for CASSITTGGGYTF.

This clonotype came up a few times. This chain connects TRBV7-8 to TRBJ1-6; 7 bases fit TRBD1. This CDR3 is built from 15 residues. Trimming cost V 5 bases and J 7 bases; bases outside gene matches: 8. Germline V gives CDR1 SGHVS, CDR2 FQNEAQ. CDR3 amino acids: CASSPRQGGNSPLHF. DNA of the CDR3: TGTGCCAGCAGCCCCCGACAGGGAGGCAATTCACCCCTCCACTTT.

The chain employs TRBV2 and TRBJ2-3; 9 nucleotides agree with TRBD2. The length of the CDR3 is 16 residues. The V gene's germline CDR1 is SNHLY and CDR2 FYNNEI. V gave up 8 bases and J gave up 1 base; unmatched junction bases: 10. The CDR3 reads CASAERASGGTDTQYF. In DNA form, the CDR3 reads TGTGCCAGCGCCGAGCGGGCTAGCGGGGGCACAGATACGCAGTATTTT. Drawing the rest from reference TRBV2 and TRBJ2-3, the complete variable domain is EPEVTQTPSHQVTQMGQEVILRCVPISNHLYFYWYRQILGQKVEFLVSFYNNEISEKSEIFDDQFSVERPDGSNFTLKIRSTKLEDSAMYFCASAERASGGTDTQYFGPGTRLTVL.

This clonotype was detected only a few times. The gene calls are TRBV7-2 and TRBJ2-5; 10 nucleotides line up with TRBD1. V lost 7 bases and J lost 2; bases outside the gene matches: 7. The CDR3 runs 15 residues. Germline CDR1 reads SGHTA; CDR2 reads FQGNSA. CDR3 sequence: CASTPRQGAQETQYF. The CDR3, as DNA: TGTGCCAGCACCCCCCGACAGGGGGCACAAGAGACCCAGTACTTC.

This clonotype was observed a handful of times. The chain uses TRBV10-2 and TRBJ1-3; TRBD1 matches at 9 bases. Germline assignment: CDR1 WSHSY and CDR2 SAAADI. V was pared by 6 bases and J by 4 bases, with 4 bases of the junction left unmatched. This CDR3 region has 14 residues. The CDR3 region has the DNA TGCGCCAGCAGACAGGGGGCACAAGGAAACACCATATATTTT. Protein product: CASRQGAQGNTIYF.

The V call is TRBV15, the J call TRBJ2-7, with 7 bases identical to TRBD1. This CDR3 region has 15 residues. The trim removed 1 base at V and 1 base at J, leaving 4 bases unmatched. CDR1 is LNHNV and CDR2 is YYDKDF in the germline V gene (reference sequence). The CDR3, as DNA: TGTGCCACCAGCAGAGGGACAGGCGCTTCCTACGAGCAGTACTTC. It encodes CATSRGTGASYEQYF.

This clonotype was observed many times. V gene TRBV20-1 combines with J gene TRBJ2-5; no reliable D call. The germline V gene has CDR1 DFQATT and CDR2 SNEGSKA (reference sequence). The ends were cut back, 0 bases at V and 5 bases at J, with 1 base in the middle. The CDR3 is 10 residues long. CDR3 nucleotides: TGCAGTGCTAGAGATGAGACCCAGTACTTC. The encoded protein is CSARDETQYF.

There are a few counts of this clonotype. The V call is TRBV5-1, the J call TRBJ1-1; D might be TRBD1 (5 bases). CDR1 is SGHRS, CDR2 YFSETQ, per germline. V gave up 7 bases and J gave up 3 bases, with 19 bases separating them. The CDR3 contains 15 residues. The CDR3 nucleotides are TGCGCCAGCGGCTCCCCGTCGGGGGGGGACACTGAAGCTTTCTTT. It specifies CASGSPSGGDTEAFF.

In its sample, this clonotype was seen a few times. The chain joins TRBV5-1 to TRBJ2-1; no clear D gene. V shed 1 base and J shed 1 base, with 12 bases lying between them. Germline V CDR1 and CDR2: SGHRS, YFSETQ. This CDR3 is built from 16 residues. The CDR3: CASSLSPAGSYNEQFF. The CDR3 DNA follows: TGCGCCAGCAGCTTGTCTCCCGCCGGGTCCTACAATGAGCAGTTCTTC. Supplemented by reference TRBV5-1 and TRBJ2-1, the full variable domain reads KAGVTQTPRYLIKTRGQQVTLSCSPISGHRSVSWYQQTPGQGLQFLFEYFSETQRNKGNFPGRFSGRQFSNSRSEMNVSTLELGDSALYLCASSLSPAGSYNEQFFGPGTRLTVL.

This clonotype came up a few times. The V gene is TRBV6-5, the J gene TRBJ1-5; 7 bases line up with TRBD1. J lost 6 bases, V lost 6 bases, and 5 bases had no gene match. Germline V gene data show CDR1 as MNHEY and CDR2 as SVGAGI. This CDR3 spans 13 amino acids. CDR3: CASSPYRGQPQHF. The CDR3 nucleotides are TGTGCCAGCAGCCCCTACAGGGGTCAGCCCCAGCATTTT.

This clonotype showed up just a few times. The chain links TRBV4-2 to TRBJ2-7; 9 bases are shared with TRBD1. The CDR3 extends over 15 amino acids. J lost 4 bases, V lost 3 bases, and 7 bases had no gene match. Germline V gene sequence: CDR1 LGHNA, CDR2 YNFKEQ. Written as DNA, the CDR3 is TGTGCCAGCAGCCACGGGACAGGGAATACGTACGAGCAGTACTTC. Its translation is CASSHGTGNTYEQYF.

This clonotype was observed a handful of times. The chain joins TRBV7-9 to TRBJ2-1; D possibly corresponds to TRBD2 (5 bases). V was trimmed by 5 bases and J by 5 bases, leaving 16 bases between them. The germline V gene encodes CDR1 SEHNR and CDR2 FQNEAQ (reference sequence). This CDR3 has 15 amino acids. The CDR3 DNA is TGTGCCAGCAGCGACCAAGCGGCCGCAAACAATGAGCAGTTCTTC. It specifies CASSDQAAANNEQFF.

This clonotype was counted many times. The gene calls are TRBV4-2 and TRBJ1-6; 9 nucleotides agree with TRBD1. The CDR3 length is 16 residues. From germline, CDR1 is LGHNA and CDR2 YNFKEQ. The trim removed 5 bases at V and 9 bases at J, leaving 11 bases unmatched. The CDR3 coding sequence is TGTGCCAGCAGCTCCCGTCGGGACAGGGAAGTTTCACCCCTCCACTTT. Its protein product is CASSSRRDREVSPLHF.

The V call is TRBV20-1, the J call TRBJ1-2, with 7 nucleotides matching TRBD1. This CDR3 is 14 amino acids long. J was trimmed by 5 bases and V by 5 bases; bases with no gene match: 11. The germline V gene has CDR1 DFQATT and CDR2 SNEGSKA (reference sequence). As DNA, the CDR3 is TGCAGTGCTGGTGAACAGGGGAGAGAATATGGCTACACCTTC. It codes for CSAGEQGREYGYTF.

This clonotype was observed a few times. This rearrangement joins TRBV5-4 to TRBJ2-3, with D maybe TRBD2 (5 bases). The CDR3 is 16 residues long. V dropped 0 bases and J dropped 2 bases, with 13 bases sitting between them. In germline, CDR1 is SGHNT, CDR2 YYREEE (reference sequence). CDR3 in DNA: TGTGCCAGCAGCTTGGATGGCGGGCGACCCACAGATACGCAGTATTTT. This gives the protein CASSLDGGRPTDTQYF.

V and J are TRBV11-2 and TRBJ2-5; maybe TRBD2 (6 bases). The CDR3 length is 14 residues. V was pared by 2 bases and J by 1 base, with 8 bases between. Germline V gives CDR1 SGHAT, CDR2 FQNNGV. The CDR3, as DNA: TGTGCCAGCAGCTTACGGGGACTCCAAGAGACCCAGTACTTC. Translation: CASSLRGLQETQYF.

In nucleotides, the CDR3 is TGTGCCACCAGCTTACCAGCACAGGGTAACGGTCACACTGAAGCTTTCTTT. It specifies CATSLPAQGNGHTEAFF. The gene calls are TRBV15 and TRBJ1-1, with D maybe TRBD1 (6 bases). Trimming removed 5 bases at V and 3 bases at J, with 22 bases between. Germline-derived CDR1 and CDR2 are LNHNV and YYDKDF (reference sequence). The CDR3 runs 17 residues.

The chain has TRBV18 and TRBJ2-1; D gene ambiguous. The germline V and J ends were trimmed by 0 bases and 5 bases, with 5 bases remaining between them. Germline V gene sequence: CDR1 KGHSH, CDR2 LQKENI. This CDR3 spans 13 amino acids. CDR3 in DNA: TGTGCCAGCTCACCACCCGACCACAATGAGCAGTTCTTC. This encodes CASSPPDHNEQFF.

This clonotype was detected only a few times. This sequence joins TRBV2 and TRBJ2-1, with 8 bases matching TRBD1. Germline CDR1 and CDR2: SNHLY and FYNNEI. With 2 bases clipped from V and 7 bases from J, the junction kept 7 bases outside the gene matches. The length of the CDR3 is 15 residues. CDR3 in amino acids: CASSEPRTGRNEQFF. The CDR3 nucleotides read TGTGCCAGCAGTGAACCCCGGACAGGGCGAAATGAGCAGTTCTTC.

There are a few counts of this clonotype. The chain combines TRBV18 with TRBJ2-1; 7 bases are a match to TRBD2. CDR3 length equals 15 residues. CDR1 and CDR2 from the germline V gene are KGHSH and LQKENI. The trim removed 3 bases at V and 5 bases at J, leaving 7 bases unmatched. As DNA, the CDR3 is TGTGCCAGCTCACCCCCCGGGACTACCCACAATGAGCAGTTCTTC. Amino acids: CASSPPGTTHNEQFF.

The chain uses TRBV7-3 and TRBJ2-2, with D uncertain. Deletions cut 3 bases from V and 5 bases from J, with 7 bases between. This CDR3 region has 13 residues. Germline V CDR1 and CDR2: SGHTA, FQGTGA. CDR3: CASSFSRTGELFF. The CDR3 region has the DNA TGTGCCAGCAGCTTCTCGCGGACCGGGGAGCTGTTTTTT.

This chain connects TRBV7-2 to TRBJ1-2; 7 positions match TRBD1. The germline gives CDR1 SGHTA, CDR2 FQGNSA. The CDR3 has 15 amino acids. The J segment lost 7 bases and the V segment lost 2 bases, leaving 10 bases of the junction unmatched. CDR3 residues: CASSLFGQAEGGYTF. The CDR3, as DNA: TGTGCCAGCAGCTTATTCGGACAGGCGGAGGGTGGCTACACCTTC.

Here the CDR3 DNA reads TGTGCCAGCAGCTTTGTCCAGGGAAACTATGGCTACACCTTC. It yields the protein CASSFVQGNYGYTF. This chain joins TRBV5-6 and TRBJ1-2; D might be TRBD1 (5 bases). Germline V gives CDR1 SGHDT, CDR2 YYEEEE. The CDR3 is made up of 14 amino acids. V lost 2 bases to trimming and J lost 2 bases, with 10 bases between them. The full variable domain, with the rest looked up from reference TRBV5-6 and TRBJ1-2, is DAGVTQSPTHLIKTRGQQVTLRCSPKSGHDTVSWYQQALGQGPQFIFQYYEEEERQRGNFPDRFSGHQFPNYSSELNVNALLLGDSALYLCASSFVQGNYGYTFGSGTRLTVV.

The chain combines TRBV27 with TRBJ2-3, with TRBD2 matching over 9 bases. CDR1 and CDR2 (germline): MNHEY, SMNVEV (reference sequence). The CDR3 loop spans 16 amino acids. V shed 3 bases, J shed 9 bases, and the junction held 13 bases outside the gene matches. In nucleotides, the CDR3 is TGTGCCAGCAGTTTCCGCAGCGGGGGGCAACGAGGGACGCAGTATTTT. Protein sequence: CASSFRSGGQRGTQYF.

The gene calls are TRBV12-3 or TRBV12-4 and TRBJ2-3, with TRBD2 as a possible D gene (6 bases). The V and J ends lost 5 bases and 2 bases respectively, with 20 bases between them. The CDR3 covers 17 residues. The CDR3 loop is CASSPTRDWWDTDTQYF. The CDR3 bases are TGTGCCAGCAGTCCAACCCGGGACTGGTGGGACACAGATACGCAGTATTTT.